Listed below are T cell receptor beta chains from one sample, sequenced in a study of OX40 agonist ivuxolimab in advanced cancers. Measured with immunoSEQ multiplex PCR; TCRdb has only the in-frame clones, and not every one. This table holds approximately 65,000 clones, around nine tenths found once. Specimen: CD4+ or CD8+ T cells sorted from blood, collected in a trial of the OX40 agonist ivuxolimab. These receptors all come from an adult with an advanced solid tumor such as melanoma, head and neck, liver or kidney cancer. The CDR3 runs from the conserved cysteine through the conserved F or W. D genes are given only for firm matches. The size of a clone is reported for some rows only, either as once, few or many, or as a class for expanded clones.

d_gene	abundance	j_gene	v_gene	CDR3aa	CDR3nt
-	few	TRBJ2-2	TRBV9	CASSTVNTGELFF	TGTGCCAGCAGCACCGTCAACACCGGGGAGCTGTTTTTT
-	-	TRBJ2-7	TRBV7-9	CASSLRDGSSYEQYF	TGTGCCAGCAGCTTACGGGACGGCAGCTCCTACGAGCAGTACTTC
-	-	TRBJ2-5	TRBV7-2	CASSSDLALKETQYF	TGTGCCAGCAGCTCAGACCTAGCGTTGAAAGAGACCCAGTACTTC
TRBD1	-	TRBJ2-2	TRBV27	CASSPQGAVTGELFF	TGTGCCAGCAGTCCACAGGGGGCGGTCACCGGGGAGCTGTTTTTT
-	-	TRBJ2-1	TRBV7-2	CASSFTGTGDEQFF	TGTGCCAGCAGCTTTACAGGAACGGGCGATGAGCAGTTCTTC
TRBD1	once	TRBJ2-1	TRBV12-5	CASGPGQTYNEQFF	TGTGCTAGTGGACCGGGACAGACCTACAATGAGCAGTTCTTC
-	-	TRBJ2-7	TRBV5-1	CASSSQPSSYEQYF	TGCGCCAGCAGCTCCCAACCAAGCTCCTACGAGCAGTACTTC
TRBD1	-	TRBJ2-5	TRBV7-7	CASSLAGTGGLKTQYF	TGTGCCAGCAGCTTAGCGGGGACAGGGGGCTTGAAGACCCAGTACTTC
TRBD2	-	TRBJ2-3	TRBV5-1	CASSWEGDTQYF	TGCGCCAGCAGCTGGGAGGGGGATACGCAGTATTTT
TRBD1	-	TRBJ2-7	TRBV5-1	CASSPLTGTVYEQYF	TGCGCCAGCAGCCCCCTGACCGGGACAGTCTACGAGCAGTACTTC
TRBD1	-	TRBJ2-5	TRBV19	CASSISRGPQETQYF	TGTGCCAGTAGTATTTCCAGGGGGCCACAAGAGACCCAGTACTTC
-	few	TRBJ1-5	TRBV11-2	CASSKVGINQPQHF	TGTGCCAGCAGCAAGGTGGGGATCAATCAGCCCCAGCATTTT
-	-	TRBJ1-2	TRBV29-1	CSIRVPSNYGYTF	TGCAGCATTAGGGTCCCCTCTAACTATGGCTACACCTTC
TRBD1	-	TRBJ2-7	TRBV2	CASRPGQVNYEQYF	TGTGCCAGCAGGCCGGGACAGGTCAACTACGAGCAGTACTTC
-	few	TRBJ2-3	TRBV4-2	CASSQEARGDTQYF	TGTGCCAGCAGCCAAGAAGCGAGAGGAGATACGCAGTATTTT
-	-	TRBJ1-1	TRBV6-6	CASSYSLRHKNTEAFF	TGTGCCAGCAGTTACTCATTACGGCATAAGAACACTGAAGCTTTCTTT
-	few	TRBJ2-1	TRBV11-2	CASSLDSHNEQFF	TGTGCCAGCAGCTTAGACAGCCACAATGAGCAGTTCTTC
TRBD1	-	TRBJ2-1	TRBV11-2	CASRGTRGPFYNEQFF	TGTGCCAGCAGGGGGACCAGGGGGCCCTTTTACAATGAGCAGTTCTTC
TRBD2	-	TRBJ2-7	TRBV4-1	CASSQDPFLAGETYEQYF	TGCGCCAGCAGCCAAGACCCGTTTCTAGCGGGAGAAACCTACGAGCAGTACTTC
-	few	TRBJ1-5	TRBV20-1	CSADSNQPQHF	TGCAGTGCGGATAGCAATCAGCCCCAGCATTTT
-	-	TRBJ1-1	TRBV28	CASSFDWSTGDTEAFF	TGTGCCAGCAGTTTTGATTGGTCTACGGGTGACACTGAAGCTTTCTTT
-	-	TRBJ1-3	TRBV4-2	CASSQELAGSGNTIYF	TGTGCCAGCAGCCAAGAGTTGGCAGGGTCGGGAAACACCATATATTTT
-	-	TRBJ2-7	TRBV15	CATSRDPDRSYEQYF	TGTGCCACCAGCAGAGACCCCGACAGGTCCTACGAGCAGTACTTC
-	-	TRBJ2-1	TRBV10-1	CASSLSENNEQFF	TGCGCCAGCAGTCTGAGCGAGAACAATGAGCAGTTCTTC
TRBD1	once	TRBJ2-7	TRBV4-3	CASSHRGTGVPYEQYF	TGCGCCAGCAGCCACCGCGGGACAGGGGTCCCCTACGAGCAGTACTTC
-	-	TRBJ2-3	TRBV4-1	CASKGPSTDTQYF	TGCGCCAGCAAGGGTCCTAGCACAGATACGCAGTATTTT
-	medium-sized	TRBJ1-2	TRBV7-2	CASSPIGPYGYTF	TGTGCCAGCAGCCCTATTGGGCCGTATGGCTACACCTTC
-	-	TRBJ2-6	TRBV15	CATSSLTSGANVLTF	TGTGCCACCAGCAGCCTCACCTCTGGGGCCAACGTCCTGACTTTC
-	-	TRBJ2-7	TRBV9	CASSVEQGTYEQYF	TGTGCCAGCAGCGTAGAGCAGGGTACCTACGAGCAGTACTTC
TRBD1	-	TRBJ1-1	TRBV5-4	CASRGQPNTEAFF	TGTGCCAGCAGGGGACAGCCGAACACTGAAGCTTTCTTT
-	-	TRBJ2-7	TRBV28	CASSDPQREQYF	TGTGCCAGCAGTGACCCACAGCGCGAGCAGTACTTC
-	-	TRBJ2-7	TRBV6-6	CASSYPRWDPYEQYF	TGTGCCAGCAGTTACCCCCGATGGGATCCCTACGAGCAGTACTTC
TRBD2	-	TRBJ2-2	TRBV11-3	CASSLGGLAGDTGELFF	TGTGCCAGCAGCCTAGGCGGGCTAGCGGGAGACACCGGGGAGCTGTTTTTT
TRBD1	-	TRBJ1-4	TRBV6-5	CASKGQGASNEKLFF	TGTGCCAGTAAAGGACAGGGGGCCTCTAATGAAAAACTGTTTTTT
-	-	TRBJ1-5	TRBV10-3	CAIEKVRGSGEPQHF	TGTGCCATCGAAAAGGTACGGGGGTCGGGTGAGCCCCAGCATTTT
-	-	TRBJ2-5	TRBV19	CASSIGQETQYF	TGTGCCAGTAGTATTGGCCAAGAGACCCAGTACTTC
-	few	TRBJ1-5	TRBV7-2	CASSSPRRPQHF	TGTGCCAGCAGCTCGCCTCGCCGGCCCCAGCATTTT
-	-	TRBJ1-5	TRBV28	CASSLGADQPQHF	TGTGCCAGCAGTTTAGGAGCGGATCAGCCCCAGCATTTT
-	-	TRBJ2-1	TRBV5-1	CASRLQGREQFF	TGCGCCAGCAGACTCCAGGGGAGGGAGCAGTTCTTC
-	-	TRBJ2-6	TRBV6-5	CASSFSGANVLTF	TGTGCCAGCAGTTTCTCTGGGGCCAACGTCCTGACTTTC
TRBD1	-	TRBJ2-7	TRBV6-1	CASRLTGGYEQYF	TGTGCCAGCAGGTTGACAGGGGGCTACGAGCAGTACTTC
-	-	TRBJ2-5	TRBV30	CAWSPGVETQYF	TGTGCCTGGAGTCCAGGGGTGGAGACCCAGTACTTC
TRBD1	-	TRBJ2-1	TRBV2	CASSRTGDPYNEQFF	TGTGCCAGCAGTAGGACAGGGGACCCCTACAATGAGCAGTTCTTC
-	-	TRBJ2-3	TRBV9	CASSGSGTWGADTQYF	TGTGCCAGCAGCGGGTCCGGGACTTGGGGTGCAGATACGCAGTATTTT
-	-	TRBJ1-3	TRBV28	CASSARELGNTIYF	TGTGCCAGCAGTGCCCGAGAACTTGGAAACACCATATATTTT
-	-	TRBJ1-3	TRBV27	CASSLSGGRGFPGNTIYF	TGTGCCAGCAGTTTATCGGGGGGCCGGGGGTTTCCTGGAAACACCATATATTTT
-	-	TRBJ2-2	TRBV7-8	CASSPPRSRYTELFF	TGTGCCAGCAGCCCGCCGCGGTCTCGTTATACGGAGCTGTTTTTT
-	-	TRBJ2-7	TRBV29-1	CSVAKLQSSYEQYF	TGCAGCGTCGCAAAGTTACAAAGCTCCTACGAGCAGTACTTC
TRBD2	-	TRBJ2-1	TRBV7-9	CASSLWGGSYNEQFF	TGTGCCAGCAGCTTATGGGGGGGATCGTACAATGAGCAGTTCTTC
-	-	TRBJ1-2	TRBV29-1	CSVMASGYTF	TGCAGCGTAATGGCCTCTGGCTACACCTTC
-	once	TRBJ2-7	TRBV5-6	CASSLTGTNEQYF	TGTGCCAGCAGCCTGACGGGGACCAACGAGCAGTACTTC
-	-	TRBJ1-2	TRBV29-1	CSVRGLEGYTF	TGCAGCGTGCGGGGTTTAGAAGGCTACACCTTC
-	once	TRBJ2-3	TRBV7-7	CASSPARSGGTDTQYF	TGTGCTAGCAGCCCCGCCAGGAGCGGAGGCACAGATACGCAGTATTTT
-	-	TRBJ1-4	TRBV6-6	CASSYSGWTANEKLFF	TGTGCCAGCAGTTACTCGGGCTGGACAGCTAATGAAAAACTGTTTTTT
-	-	TRBJ2-7	TRBV4-1	CASSLPGRKVEQYF	TGCGCCAGCAGCCTGCCGGGCCGTAAGGTCGAGCAGTACTTC
-	-	TRBJ1-2	TRBV28	CASTESGARGYTF	TGTGCCAGCACCGAGTCGGGGGCGCGGGGCTACACCTTC